The rows below give T cell receptor beta chains drawn from one sample of a study of cytomegalovirus exposure and HLA in healthy donors. Sequencing was performed with immunoSEQ multiplex PCR; in TCRdb, only in-frame clones are kept and a portion is missing. The data hold fewer than 150,000 clones, with approximately 72% observed a single time. The sample comprised PBMCs. The receptor set was obtained from a woman between 40 and 55 years old in good health and CMV-seropositive. CDR3s include the opening cysteine and the closing phenylalanine or tryptophan. A D gene is named only where the DNA matches it firmly. Clone size is not always given. Where it is, it says once, few, many or a class for expanded clones.

d_call: NA; j_call: TRBJ1-1; clone_size: once; v_call: TRBV7-9; cdr3_nt: TGTGCCAGCAGCGGCTGGGGGGGCAGAACTGAAGCTTTCTTT; cdr3_aa: CASSGWGGRTEAFF
d_call: NA; j_call: TRBJ2-5; clone_size: once; v_call: TRBV11-2; cdr3_nt: TGTGCCAGCAGCCCCCGCGTTCGGGAGACCCAGTACTTC; cdr3_aa: CASSPRVRETQYF
d_call: NA; j_call: TRBJ1-6; clone_size: once; v_call: TRBV5-1; cdr3_nt: TGCGCCAGCAGCTTAGACACCTCCTATAATTCACCCCTCCACTTT; cdr3_aa: CASSLDTSYNSPLHF
d_call: NA; j_call: TRBJ1-2; clone_size: few; v_call: TRBV27; cdr3_nt: TGTGCCAGCAGTTTAGGGGGGGGACTACGCTATGGCTACACCTTC; cdr3_aa: CASSLGGGLRYGYTF
d_call: NA; j_call: TRBJ2-2; clone_size: NA; v_call: TRBV29-1; cdr3_nt: TGCAGCGTTGATTCGGCGGCTTCGAACACCGGGGAGCTGTTTTTT; cdr3_aa: CSVDSAASNTGELFF
d_call: NA; j_call: TRBJ1-5; clone_size: few; v_call: TRBV5-4; cdr3_nt: TGTGCCAGCAGCCTAGGAGCCGGGGCCCAGCATTTT; cdr3_aa: CASSLGAGAQHF
d_call: NA; j_call: TRBJ1-1; clone_size: NA; v_call: TRBV21-1; cdr3_nt: TGTGCCAGCAGCATTCGACAGGGAGAGAACACTGAAGCTTTCTTT; cdr3_aa: CASSIRQGENTEAFF
d_call: NA; j_call: TRBJ2-7; clone_size: NA; v_call: TRBV6-1; cdr3_nt: TGTGCCAGCGGCCGCTACGAGCAGTACTTC; cdr3_aa: CASGRYEQYF
d_call: NA; j_call: TRBJ2-5; clone_size: NA; v_call: TRBV5-4; cdr3_nt: TGTGCCAGCAGCAGGGGCGCAGGTCCTAGCCAAGAGACCCAGTACTTC; cdr3_aa: CASSRGAGPSQETQYF
d_call: NA; j_call: TRBJ2-6; clone_size: once; v_call: TRBV5-1; cdr3_nt: TGCGCCAGTCTTCTTATCTCTGGGGCCAACGTCCTGACTTTC; cdr3_aa: CASLLISGANVLTF
d_call: NA; j_call: TRBJ1-4; clone_size: NA; v_call: TRBV10-3; cdr3_nt: TGTGCCATCAGTGAGACAGGATTGTCTGAAAAACTGTTTTTT; cdr3_aa: CAISETGLSEKLFF
d_call: TRBD1; j_call: TRBJ1-2; clone_size: once; v_call: TRBV10-3; cdr3_nt: TGTGCCATCAGAGCCGAGGGGGCTGGGGGCTACACCTTC; cdr3_aa: CAIRAEGAGGYTF
d_call: NA; j_call: TRBJ1-5; clone_size: few; v_call: TRBV18; cdr3_nt: TGTGCCAGCTCACCCGCAGTGGAGGTGCCCCAGCATTTT; cdr3_aa: CASSPAVEVPQHF
d_call: TRBD2; j_call: TRBJ2-1; clone_size: NA; v_call: TRBV7-9; cdr3_nt: TGTGCCAGCAGCGCCTTAGCGGGGGCGAACTACAATGAGCAGTTCTTC; cdr3_aa: CASSALAGANYNEQFF
d_call: TRBD1; j_call: TRBJ2-7; clone_size: few; v_call: TRBV5-1; cdr3_nt: TGCGCCAGAACAGACAGGGACAAGGGGGTCTACGAGCAGTACTTC; cdr3_aa: CARTDRDKGVYEQYF
d_call: TRBD1; j_call: TRBJ2-5; clone_size: few; v_call: TRBV19; cdr3_nt: TGTGCCAGTAGCAACAGGGGCGGTAGAGAGACCCAGTACTTC; cdr3_aa: CASSNRGGRETQYF
d_call: NA; j_call: TRBJ1-1; clone_size: NA; v_call: TRBV2; cdr3_nt: TGTGCCAGCAGTGACTCAGGGGAACCTGAAGCTTTCTTT; cdr3_aa: CASSDSGEPEAFF
d_call: NA; j_call: TRBJ2-1; clone_size: NA; v_call: TRBV29-1; cdr3_nt: TGCAGCGTTGGTCTCTATCAGGGTGGGACACGAGTCTACAATGAGCAGTTCTTC; cdr3_aa: CSVGLYQGGTRVYNEQFF
d_call: NA; j_call: TRBJ2-3; clone_size: NA; v_call: TRBV2; cdr3_nt: TGTGCCAGCAGAGCAGCCGGGGAGCCTAGCACAGATACGCAGTATTTT; cdr3_aa: CASRAAGEPSTDTQYF
d_call: NA; j_call: TRBJ2-5; clone_size: NA; v_call: TRBV4-1; cdr3_nt: TGCGCCAGCAGCCAAGGTGTAGCGGTAGAGGAGACCCAGTACTTC; cdr3_aa: CASSQGVAVEETQYF
d_call: NA; j_call: TRBJ1-1; clone_size: NA; v_call: TRBV7-9; cdr3_nt: TGTGCCAGCAGCCCATTCGGTCGTGTAGCTTTCTTT; cdr3_aa: CASSPFGRVAFF
d_call: NA; j_call: TRBJ1-4; clone_size: NA; v_call: TRBV21-1; cdr3_nt: TGTGCCAGCAGGAGGTCGGGGAGTGAAAAACTGTTTTTT; cdr3_aa: CASRRSGSEKLFF
d_call: NA; j_call: TRBJ2-5; clone_size: NA; v_call: TRBV6-1; cdr3_nt: TGTGCCAGCAGTCCTCAAGCCGGTCAAGAGACCCAGTACTTC; cdr3_aa: CASSPQAGQETQYF
d_call: TRBD1; j_call: TRBJ2-1; clone_size: NA; v_call: TRBV5-4; cdr3_nt: TGTGCCAGCAGCCGGGATTGGGTACTTGGGACAGACAATGAGCAGTTCTTC; cdr3_aa: CASSRDWVLGTDNEQFF
d_call: NA; j_call: TRBJ2-1; clone_size: NA; v_call: TRBV7-8; cdr3_nt: TGTGCCAGCAGCGCGGGGAATGAGCAGTTCTTC; cdr3_aa: CASSAGNEQFF
d_call: NA; j_call: TRBJ1-2; clone_size: NA; v_call: TRBV7-2; cdr3_nt: TGTGCCAGCAGCTTAGAGGGGAGGGGAGTTAGTGGCTACACCTTC; cdr3_aa: CASSLEGRGVSGYTF
d_call: NA; j_call: TRBJ1-1; clone_size: medium-sized; v_call: TRBV4-1; cdr3_nt: TGCGCCAGCAGCCAATACTTCTCAGGGCGGGGAAACACTGAAGCTTTCTTT; cdr3_aa: CASSQYFSGRGNTEAFF
d_call: NA; j_call: TRBJ2-7; clone_size: NA; v_call: TRBV9; cdr3_nt: TGTGCCAGCAGCGTACAGGGCGCGTCCCTCAACGAGCAGTACTTC; cdr3_aa: CASSVQGASLNEQYF
d_call: TRBD2; j_call: TRBJ2-1; clone_size: NA; v_call: TRBV10-2; cdr3_nt: TGCGCCAGCAGGCGGACTAGCGGGGATGGTAATGAGCAGTTCTTC; cdr3_aa: CASRRTSGDGNEQFF
d_call: TRBD1; j_call: TRBJ1-1; clone_size: NA; v_call: TRBV25-1; cdr3_nt: TGTGCCAGCAGTAAGAGACAGGGGGCTGTGAGCACTGAAGCTTTCTTT; cdr3_aa: CASSKRQGAVSTEAFF
d_call: NA; j_call: TRBJ1-1; clone_size: NA; v_call: TRBV18; cdr3_nt: TGTGCCAGCTCACCAAGCGAGTTGAACACTGAAGCTTTCTTT; cdr3_aa: CASSPSELNTEAFF
d_call: NA; j_call: TRBJ1-2; clone_size: NA; v_call: TRBV2; cdr3_nt: TGTGCCAGCAGTGTCAGAGGGAATGGCTACACCTTC; cdr3_aa: CASSVRGNGYTF
d_call: TRBD1; j_call: TRBJ1-1; clone_size: once; v_call: TRBV29-1; cdr3_nt: TGCAGCGTAGGACAGGGTTCGAACACTGAAGCTTTCTTT; cdr3_aa: CSVGQGSNTEAFF
d_call: NA; j_call: TRBJ2-7; clone_size: NA; v_call: TRBV6-5; cdr3_nt: TGTGCCAGCAGTCGACCGGGGTACGAGCAGTACTTC; cdr3_aa: CASSRPGYEQYF
d_call: NA; j_call: TRBJ1-1; clone_size: NA; v_call: TRBV29-1; cdr3_nt: TGCAGCGTTGCTGAGAGTAGGAACACTGAAGCTTTCTTT; cdr3_aa: CSVAESRNTEAFF
d_call: NA; j_call: TRBJ1-4; clone_size: NA; v_call: TRBV4-1; cdr3_nt: TGCGCCAGCAGCCAACTCGACACGCCCTTTAATGAAAAACTGTTTTTT; cdr3_aa: CASSQLDTPFNEKLFF
d_call: NA; j_call: TRBJ1-4; clone_size: NA; v_call: TRBV19; cdr3_nt: TGTGCCAGTAGCCCCCGTCGGGGTAATGAAAAACTGTTTTTT; cdr3_aa: CASSPRRGNEKLFF
d_call: TRBD2; j_call: TRBJ2-3; clone_size: NA; v_call: TRBV6-5; cdr3_nt: TGTGCCAGCAGTTACATAGCGAGCGGGGGGGCTGATACGCAGTATTTT; cdr3_aa: CASSYIASGGADTQYF
d_call: TRBD1; j_call: TRBJ1-5; clone_size: NA; v_call: TRBV6-5; cdr3_nt: TGTGCCAGCAGTGCCTACAGGGGTCAGCCCCAGCATTTT; cdr3_aa: CASSAYRGQPQHF
d_call: TRBD2; j_call: TRBJ2-3; clone_size: few; v_call: TRBV5-1; cdr3_nt: TGCGCCAGCAGCTTAGGTGACGGGGGGGCATCGCCGGATACGCAGTATTTT; cdr3_aa: CASSLGDGGASPDTQYF
d_call: TRBD2; j_call: TRBJ2-7; clone_size: NA; v_call: TRBV6-1; cdr3_nt: TGTGCCACCTCACGCGGGGGGTATTCCACTTGGCAGTACTTC; cdr3_aa: CATSRGGYSTWQYF
d_call: TRBD1; j_call: TRBJ1-1; clone_size: NA; v_call: TRBV5-1; cdr3_nt: TGCGCCAGCAGCGTAGGGACAGGAGGGGAAGCTTTCTTT; cdr3_aa: CASSVGTGGEAFF
d_call: NA; j_call: TRBJ2-7; clone_size: few; v_call: TRBV7-9; cdr3_nt: TGTGCCAGCAGCTCCCCCTCTAAAACCCACGAGCAGTACTTC; cdr3_aa: CASSSPSKTHEQYF
d_call: NA; j_call: TRBJ2-2; clone_size: once; v_call: TRBV4-3; cdr3_nt: TGCGCCAGCAGCCAAGATCCCCCCCGGGTAATGACCGGGGAGCTGTTTTTT; cdr3_aa: CASSQDPPRVMTGELFF
d_call: NA; j_call: TRBJ1-2; clone_size: NA; v_call: TRBV15; cdr3_nt: TGTGCCACCAGCAGAGGGACAGCGAGTGGCTACACCTTC; cdr3_aa: CATSRGTASGYTF
d_call: TRBD2; j_call: TRBJ2-7; clone_size: NA; v_call: TRBV5-4; cdr3_nt: TGTGCCAGCAGCTTGATGAAGGCGGGGGAAACCTACGAGCAGTACTTC; cdr3_aa: CASSLMKAGETYEQYF